The present entry profiles one T cell receptor (beta chain) with its context. The antigen is unknown. The CDR3 goes on 3 residues after the read ends, and that part is filled in from the germline J gene. The data were taken from a study of T cells in women clearing cervical HPV infection. Trimming removed 11 bases from V and 0 bases from J, with 14 bases in between. This CDR3 has 14 residues. The germline V gene has CDR1 SGHAT and CDR2 FQDESV (reference sequence). TCRdb keeps only in-frame clones here, not all; method: immunoSEQ multiplex PCR. This listing includes under 25,000 clones. General study results and limits: CIN3+ cases had significantly higher TCR richness than controls; evenness did not differ.

This TCR derives from a woman aged 18 to 75 with a cervical HPV16 infection that either progressed to CIN3+ or cleared (not recorded which). The chain uses TRBV11-1 and TRBJ2-1; D may be TRBD2 (5 bases). Sample: blood buffy coat. The CDR3 sequence: CASERASSYNEQFF. The sequenced CDR3 bases are TGTGCCTCCGAGAGGGCAAGCTCCTACAATGAG.